The next 21 T cell receptor beta chains were all read from a single sample in a study (dated by TCRdb to between 2015 and 2017). Library preparation was by 5' RACE. Sequencing used an Illumina MiSeq. Using fastp trimming at Q25 and MiXCR clonotype assembly, TCRdb reanalyzed the public sequencing data and kept in-frame beta chains. Merged by CDR3 protein, the rows form single entries marked with the most common genes and DNA. Present in this sample are roughly 5,000 distinct CDR3 sequences, about 72% of which were seen just once. Of the sample, around 4% falls within the top ten clones. Cells that were CD4+CD25+CD127-/low were isolated as Tregs. The specimen was Tregs sorted from blood. The receptors derive from a female donor with breast cancer.

The chain combines TRBV20-1 with TRBJ2-5; weak D call: TRBD2 (6 bases). Looked up from germline, CDR1 is DFQATT and CDR2 is SNEGSKA (reference sequence). This CDR3 is built from 15 residues. V lost 3 bases to trimming and J lost 4 bases, with 18 bases between them. In DNA, the CDR3 is TGCAGTGCTAGGTCGGGGGAGGAGGCGGGAGAGACCCAGTACTTC. Its translation: CSARSGEEAGETQYF.

This chain connects TRBV28 to TRBJ2-7; D call uncertain. The germline CDR1 and CDR2 sequences are MDHEN and SYDVKM. Trimming took off 5 bases at V and 1 base at J, with 18 bases between the two ends. This CDR3 comprises 16 residues. The CDR3 loop reads CASSPPGSMGSYEQYF. For the CDR3, the DNA is TGTGCCAGCAGTCCCCCCGGATCCATGGGGTCCTACGAGCAGTACTTC.

This clonotype has only one observation. The CDR3 sequence is CASSQDSRSYEQYF. The CDR3 DNA follows: TGTGCCAGCAGCCAAGATTCGCGGTCCTACGAGCAGTACTTC. This sequence joins TRBV3-1 and TRBJ2-7; no definite D call. The germline CDR1 and CDR2 sequences are LGHDT and YNNKEL (reference sequence). Trimming stripped 0 bases from V and 1 base from J, with 7 bases between. The length of the CDR3 is 14 residues.

In its sample, this clonotype was seen once. V is TRBV27 and J is TRBJ2-7; a possible D gene is TRBD2 (6 bases). Trimming took 6 bases from V and 3 from J, leaving 9 bases between them. In germline, CDR1 is MNHEY, CDR2 SMNVEV (reference sequence). The CDR3 loop spans 12 amino acids. The CDR3 reads CASRKGLYEQYF. The CDR3 nucleotides are TGTGCCAGCAGAAAGGGACTCTACGAGCAGTACTTC.

The chain is built from TRBV29-1 and TRBJ1-1; 7 bases are a match to TRBD1. CDR1 and CDR2 (germline): SQVTM, ANQGSEA. The CDR3 extends over 12 amino acids. V gave up 3 bases and J gave up 4 bases; unmatched junction bases: 2. The CDR3 reads CSVEAGGTEAFF. The CDR3, as DNA: TGCAGCGTTGAGGCAGGGGGCACTGAAGCTTTCTTT.

The J gene is TRBJ1-2, the V gene TRBV20-1, with no clear D. Germline V gene sequence: CDR1 DFQATT, CDR2 SNEGSKA (reference sequence). The CDR3 covers 13 residues. V lost 1 base to trimming and J lost 3 bases, with 9 bases between them. The CDR3 spells CSARGVGDYGYTF. The CDR3 bases are TGCAGTGCTAGAGGGGTCGGGGACTATGGCTACACCTTC.

Only one count was recorded for this clonotype. The chain is built from TRBV10-2 and TRBJ1-5; D may be TRBD1 (6 bases). This CDR3 is built from 16 residues. Trimming left V 7 bases short and J 2 bases short, with 18 bases between. Per the germline V gene, CDR1 is WSHSY and CDR2 is SAAADI. CDR3: CASKPNRVRGNQPQHF. DNA for the CDR3: TGCGCCAGCAAGCCAAACAGGGTACGGGGCAATCAGCCCCAGCATTTT.

Of note for this clonotype: No conserved phenylalanine or tryptophan is present at the end of the CDR3, so a read error is the likely explanation. It is unclear where the CDR3 begins or ends on the DNA, so no DNA is shown, and the CDR3 is as TCRdb lists it. V usage is TRBV21-1 and J usage is TRBJ2-5; the table calls TRBD1, which could not be checked here. TRBV21-1 is described as a pseudogene. Inclusive of both ends, the CDR3 amounts to 13 amino acids. Here the CDR3 reads CASSKVLRQGKTV.

The rearrangement joins TRBV4-1 to TRBJ2-7; a weak D match, TRBD1 (5 bases). The germline gives CDR1 MGHRA, CDR2 YSYEKL. This CDR3 is 14 amino acids long. V was pared by 2 bases and J by 3 bases, with 11 bases between. The CDR3 DNA reads as TGCGCCAGCAGCCAAAGACCAGGGAACTACGAGCAGTACTTC. Its translation: CASSQRPGNYEQYF.

This clonotype was recorded a few times. The chain is built from TRBV20-1 and TRBJ2-7, with a possible D match to TRBD2 (5 bases). V was clipped by 1 base and J by 1 base, with 8 bases between them. The CDR3 totals 13 residues. Germline V lookup: CDR1 DFQATT, CDR2 SNEGSKA (reference sequence). The CDR3 DNA is TGCAGTGCTAGAGTAGCGAATTCCTACGAGCAGTACTTC. It specifies CSARVANSYEQYF.

CDR3 in amino acids: CASSFRERGSTGELFF. The CDR3 coding sequence is TGTGCCAGCAGCTTCAGGGAACGGGGCTCTACCGGGGAGCTGTTTTTT. The chain has TRBV7-6 and TRBJ2-2; perhaps D is TRBD1 or TRBD2 (5 bases each). From germline, CDR1 is SGHVS and CDR2 FNYEAQ. V was cut by 3 bases and J by 5 bases, with 16 bases left in between. The CDR3 spans 16 residues. Full variable domain (missing parts from reference TRBV7-6 and TRBJ2-2): GAGVSQSPRYKVTKRGQDVALRCDPISGHVSLYWYRQALGQGPEFLTYFNYEAQQDKSGLPNDRFSAERPEGSISTLTIQRTEQRDSAMYRCASSFRERGSTGELFFGEGSRLTVL.

The chain couples TRBV5-1 to TRBJ1-1; 7 bases match TRBD1. The CDR3 is 14 amino acids. Trimming took 4 bases from V and 1 from J; bases not matched to a gene: 4. CDR1 is SGHRS and CDR2 is YFSETQ in the germline V gene. Here the CDR3 reads CASSPGTANTEAFF. The CDR3 DNA reads TGCGCCAGCAGCCCCGGGACAGCGAACACTGAAGCTTTCTTT.

A few counts support this clonotype. V gene TRBV7-8 combines with J gene TRBJ1-5, with D possibly TRBD1 on 5 matching bases. CDR3 length: 13 residues. The V end was cut by 3 bases, the J end by 4 bases, with 7 bases between. Germline V gene sequence: CDR1 SGHVS, CDR2 FQNEAQ. CDR3: CASSLGPNQPQHF. CDR3 nucleotide sequence: TGTGCCAGCAGCTTGGGGCCTAATCAGCCCCAGCATTTT.

Note on this clonotype: Germline and junction disagree at one end, which may indicate a read error. The genes are TRBV11-2 and TRBJ2-5, with D hard to call. The CDR3 runs to 11 residues. CDR1 is SGHAT and CDR2 is FQNNGV in the germline V gene. The CDR3 DNA reads TGTGCCAGCAGCTTAGATGGGCCCCGTTTCTTC. This sequence encodes CASSLDGPRFF.

CDR3 coding DNA: TGTGCCAGCAGCCATCCCTTCCTAGCGGGAGGGCGGAGGGAGACCCAGTACTTC. As protein: CASSHPFLAGGRRETQYF. V usage is TRBV7-6 and J usage is TRBJ2-5, with 12 bases fitting TRBD2. The trim removed 5 bases at V and 5 bases at J, leaving 15 bases unmatched. The CDR3 contains 18 residues. Per germline, CDR1 SGHVS and CDR2 FNYEAQ.

The genes are TRBV5-1 and TRBJ2-1; D could derive from TRBD1 or TRBD2 (5 bases each). The germline V gene has CDR1 SGHRS and CDR2 YFSETQ. Trimming stripped 2 bases from V and 6 bases from J, with 18 bases between. There are 16 residues in the CDR3. CDR3 sequence reads: CASSFPSAGGRNEQFF. DNA for the CDR3: TGCGCCAGCAGCTTCCCATCGGCTGGGGGTCGCAATGAGCAGTTCTTC. The full variable domain, its missing parts supplied by reference TRBV5-1 and TRBJ2-1, is KAGVTQTPRYLIKTRGQQVTLSCSPISGHRSVSWYQQTPGQGLQFLFEYFSETQRNKGNFPGRFSGRQFSNSRSEMNVSTLELGDSALYLCASSFPSAGGRNEQFFGPGTRLTVL.

The chain uses TRBV7-6 and TRBJ2-1, with a weak D call TRBD2 (5 bases). CDR3 length equals 15 residues. CDR1 SGHVS and CDR2 FNYEAQ come from the germline V gene. With 5 bases removed from V and 2 bases from J, the gap between germline ends came to 13 bases. The CDR3 region has the DNA TGTGCCAGCAGCCCCCGGACTGACGCCTACAATGAGCAGTTCTTC. Protein: CASSPRTDAYNEQFF.

V is TRBV7-8 and J is TRBJ2-2; 12 bases align to TRBD2. Germline V gene sequence: CDR1 SGHVS, CDR2 FQNEAQ. This CDR3 has 17 residues. The J segment lost 5 bases and the V segment lost 4 bases, leaving 8 bases of the junction unmatched. In DNA form, the CDR3 reads TGTGCCAGCAGCTCCAACACCGGACTAGCGGGGACCGGGGAGCTGTTTTTT. The encoded protein is CASSSNTGLAGTGELFF.

The rearrangement links TRBV20-1 to TRBJ2-1, with 8 nucleotides matching TRBD2. The germline gives CDR1 DFQATT, CDR2 SNEGSKA (reference sequence). The CDR3 runs 14 residues. The DNA for the CDR3 is TGCTGTAACCTAGCGGGCCTCTCCTACAATGAGCAGTTCTTC. Its translation: CCNLAGLSYNEQFF.

The CDR3 protein is CASSYMTEANTGELFF. DNA of the CDR3: TGTGCCAGCAGTTACATGACAGAAGCGAACACCGGGGAGCTGTTTTTT. The genes are TRBV6-5 and TRBJ2-2; weak D call: TRBD1 (5 bases). The CDR3 is 16 residues long. In germline, CDR1 is MNHEY, CDR2 SVGAGI. V lost 2 bases and J lost 0, with 10 bases in between.

This clonotype was observed once. V gene TRBV6-5 combines with J gene TRBJ2-7, with D perhaps matching TRBD2 (6 bases). The CDR3 is made up of 15 amino acids. Trimming removed 1 base at V and 1 base at J, with 11 bases between. Germline V gene data show CDR1 as MNHEY and CDR2 as SVGAGI. CDR3 DNA sequence: TGTGCCAGCAGTTACTACGTGGGGGGTTCCTACGAGCAGTACTTC. Translation gives CASSYYVGGSYEQYF.